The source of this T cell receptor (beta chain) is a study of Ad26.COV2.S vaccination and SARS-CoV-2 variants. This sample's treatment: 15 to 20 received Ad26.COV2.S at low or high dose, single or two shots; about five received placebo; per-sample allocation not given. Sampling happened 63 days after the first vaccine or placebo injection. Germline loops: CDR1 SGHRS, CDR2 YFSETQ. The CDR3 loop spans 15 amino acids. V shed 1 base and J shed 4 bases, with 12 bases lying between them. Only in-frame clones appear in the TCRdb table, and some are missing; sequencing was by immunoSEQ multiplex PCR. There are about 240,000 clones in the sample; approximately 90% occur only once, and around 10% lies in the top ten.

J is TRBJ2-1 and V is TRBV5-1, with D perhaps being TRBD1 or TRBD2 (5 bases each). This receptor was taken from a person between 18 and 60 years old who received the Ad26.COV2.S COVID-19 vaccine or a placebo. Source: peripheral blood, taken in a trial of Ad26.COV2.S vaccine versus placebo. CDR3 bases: TGCGCCAGCAGCTTGTCCGGGGCGACATACAATGAGCAGTTCTTC. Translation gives CASSLSGATYNEQFF.